Below, 5 T cell receptor beta chains from the same sample are listed, as sequenced in a study of CD8 T cells in ankylosing spondylitis. One entry per CDR3 protein results from TCRdb running MiXCR on the 5' RACE reads. The sample shows around 250,000 distinct CDR3 sequences, around 10% of them seen only once. Sequencing was performed on blood, either unsorted or a sorted T cell fraction (not recorded which). The receptors stem from a male donor with ankylosing spondylitis or in good health (not recorded which).

This clonotype has a count of ten or more. The rearrangement uses TRBV29-1 and TRBJ2-5, with 7 bases lining up with TRBD1. CDR3 length: 15 residues. Germline V gene lookup returns CDR1 SQVTM and CDR2 ANQGSEA. V dropped 7 bases and J dropped 2; count of bases not matched to a gene: 13. This CDR3 reads CSGAREGAPQETQYF. The CDR3 region has the DNA TGCAGCGGCGCTCGTGAGGGGGCTCCACAAGAGACCCAGTACTTC.

This clonotype came up many times. This chain connects TRBV6-1 to TRBJ1-4, with 7 bases fitting TRBD1. V dropped 4 bases and J dropped 7; count of bases not matched to a gene: 6. This CDR3 has 14 residues. Germline loops: CDR1 MNHNS, CDR2 SASEGT. CDR3 sequence reads: CASSAQGGGEKLFF. As DNA, the CDR3 is TGTGCCAGCAGTGCGCAGGGGGGGGGTGAAAAACTGTTTTTT.

V is TRBV4-1 and J is TRBJ2-2; D gene ambiguous. This CDR3 has 14 amino acids. Germline CDR1 MGHRA, CDR2 YSYEKL. The V end was cut by 6 bases, the J end by 4 bases, with 12 bases between. CDR3: CASRRIIGTGELFF. The CDR3 DNA is TGCGCCAGCAGACGAATAATAGGCACCGGGGAGCTGTTTTTT.

This clonotype was recorded at least ten times. CDR3 protein: CASSLDPTGRSYNSPLHF. DNA for the CDR3: TGCGCCAGCAGCTTGGACCCGACCGGGAGGTCCTATAATTCACCCCTCCACTTT. V and J are TRBV5-1 and TRBJ1-6; D remains unclear. Germline V gene lookup returns CDR1 SGHRS and CDR2 YFSETQ. The CDR3 is made up of 18 amino acids. Trimming shortened V by 0 bases and J by 1 base, and 14 bases separated the two germline ends.

This clonotype was detected many times. V gene TRBV7-2 combines with J gene TRBJ1-1, with 7 bases matching TRBD1. CDR1 is SGHTA and CDR2 is FQGNSA in the germline V gene. The CDR3 has 12 amino acids. V dropped 4 bases and J dropped 5; count of bases not matched to a gene: 1. In DNA, the CDR3 is TGTGCCAGCAGCTCACAGGGGACTGAAGCTTTCTTT. This encodes CASSSQGTEAFF.